These 28 T cell receptor beta chains were all obtained from the same sample, sequenced in a study of response to subunit inactivated influenza vaccine. TCRdb reprocessed the RT-PCR reads via MiXCR and lists one record per CDR3 protein. The sample has around 490,000 distinct CDR3 sequences; under 9% are singletons. The input for sequencing was PBMCs from blood, taken less than 30 months after vaccination. All receptors derive from a man between 50 and 70 years old who received an inactivated influenza vaccine.

The sample holds many counts of this clonotype. CDR3 coding DNA: TGCGCCAGCAGCGAAACGACAGATACGCAGTATTTT. Protein: CASSETTDTQYF. The V call is TRBV5-1, the J call TRBJ2-3; no firm D call. This CDR3 region has 12 residues. The germline V gene has CDR1 SGHRS and CDR2 YFSETQ. V lost 4 bases, J lost 3 bases, and 6 bases lay in between.

The chain joins TRBV29-1 to TRBJ2-3; possible D gene TRBD1, 6 bases. Germline lookup yields CDR1 SQVTM and CDR2 ANQGSEA. The V and J ends lost 4 bases and 2 bases respectively, with 25 bases between them. This CDR3 contains 18 residues. In nucleotides, the CDR3 is TGCAGCGTTGTGGTGGGGGCTCCCCTAGGCAGACTCACAGATACGCAGTATTTT. Encoded protein: CSVVVGAPLGRLTDTQYF.

This clonotype was counted at least ten times. The J gene is TRBJ1-1, the V gene TRBV3-1; the D is unclear. The V end lost 4 bases, the J end lost 4 bases, and 13 bases lay between the germline ends. The CDR3 runs to 14 residues. From germline, CDR1 is LGHDT and CDR2 YNNKEL (reference sequence). The CDR3 DNA sequence: TGTGCCAGCAGCCCCTTAGGAGTATCCACTGAAGCTTTCTTT. Translation gives CASSPLGVSTEAFF.

V gene TRBV12-3 or TRBV12-4 combines with J gene TRBJ2-3; no clear D gene. V was trimmed by 8 bases and J by 0 bases, leaving 15 bases between them. This CDR3 has 15 residues. CDR3 sequence (DNA): TGTGCCAGCCGTCTGACTCTCCGCAGCACAGATACGCAGTATTTT. This encodes CASRLTLRSTDTQYF.

The chain employs TRBV6-2 or TRBV6-3 and TRBJ2-7, with no clear D. CDR3 length equals 14 residues. The germline V and J ends were trimmed by 0 bases and 0 bases, with 6 bases remaining between them. Germline V CDR1 and CDR2: MNHEY, SVGEGT. The CDR3 DNA reads as TGTGCCAGCAGTTACTCGTTGAACTCCTACGAGCAGTACTTC. It codes for CASSYSLNSYEQYF.

This clonotype was seen repeatedly, ten times or more. The V call is TRBV20-1, the J call TRBJ1-2; D call uncertain. Trimming removed 5 bases at V and 9 bases at J, with 13 bases between. This CDR3 spans 11 amino acids. CDR1 is DFQATT and CDR2 is SNEGSKA in the germline V gene (reference sequence). CDR3 in amino acids: CSAPRYGSYTF. The CDR3 DNA is TGCAGTGCTCCTCGCTATGGGAGCTACACCTTC.

This clonotype came up many times. The rearrangement joins TRBV9 to TRBJ1-1; weak D call: TRBD1 (6 bases). From germline, CDR1 is SGDLS and CDR2 YYNGEE. Trimming stripped 0 bases from V and 4 bases from J, with 10 bases between. The length of the CDR3 is 14 residues. CDR3 sequence reads: CASSVAQGSTEAFF. CDR3 DNA: TGTGCCAGCAGCGTAGCTCAGGGGTCCACTGAAGCTTTCTTT.

The V and J genes are TRBV5-6 and TRBJ2-5, with D unresolved. The germline CDR1 and CDR2 sequences are SGHDT and YYEEEE. The CDR3 has 15 residues. V lost 1 base, J lost 4 bases, and 14 bases lay in between. In DNA form, the CDR3 reads TGTGCCAGCAGCTTGCGAGACGGTAGGGCAGAGACCCAGTACTTC. Translation gives CASSLRDGRAETQYF.

The chain couples TRBV14 to TRBJ2-6; D possibly corresponds to TRBD2 (6 bases). The CDR3 sequence is 17 residues long. V dropped 3 bases and J dropped 2 bases, with 14 bases sitting between them. CDR1 SGHDN and CDR2 FVKESK come from the germline V gene. CDR3 coding DNA: TGTGCCAGCAGCCACCTATCTTCGGGGGCTGGGGCCAACGTCCTGACTTTC. It is translated as CASSHLSSGAGANVLTF.

This clonotype was found a few times. The chain is built from TRBV6-2 or TRBV6-3 and TRBJ2-6; D is ambiguous. Trimming pared 0 bases from V and 5 bases from J, leaving 11 bases between. The CDR3 runs 16 residues. Germline V gene lookup returns CDR1 MNHEY and CDR2 SVGEGT. CDR3 protein: CASSYSSGARANVLTF. CDR3 coding DNA: TGTGCCAGCAGTTACTCGAGTGGCGCGAGGGCCAACGTCCTGACTTTC.

In this sample, this clonotype turned up many times. The chain links TRBV12-3 or TRBV12-4 to TRBJ2-3; unclear D gene. The V end was cut by 3 bases, the J end by 0 bases, with 13 bases between. CDR3 length: 16 residues. CDR3 sequence reads: CASSFDPRRSTDTQYF. In DNA form, the CDR3 reads TGTGCCAGCAGTTTTGATCCACGCCGTAGCACAGATACGCAGTATTTT.

There are a few counts of this clonotype. The CDR3 region has the DNA TGTGCCAGCAGCAAAGGGGGGCTAGCGGGAGGCCGCTTTACCTTCCCTAGCACAGATACGCAGTATTTT. Translation gives CASSKGGLAGGRFTFPSTDTQYF. The chain recombines TRBV21-1 with TRBJ2-3; the D segment call TRBD2 is taken from the table without a DNA check. TRBV21-1 is a pseudogene. The CDR3 totals 23 residues.

This clonotype was seen at least ten times. The V and J genes are TRBV27 and TRBJ1-5; the D gene is possibly TRBD1 (5 bases). The germline V gene has CDR1 MNHEY and CDR2 SMNVEV (reference sequence). V was trimmed by 7 bases and J by 4 bases, leaving 14 bases between them. CDR3 length equals 14 residues. CDR3 sequence (DNA): TGTGCCAGCAATGGACACGCGACGAATCAGCCCCAGCATTTT. It specifies CASNGHATNQPQHF.

The CDR3 region is CASSRTGGEPQHF. As DNA, the CDR3 is TGTGCCAGCAGTCGGACAGGGGGGGAGCCCCAGCATTTT. The chain employs TRBV12-3 or TRBV12-4 and TRBJ1-5, with 10 bases fitting TRBD1. After removal of 5 bases from V and 8 bases from J, the junction contained 3 bases not matched to a gene. CDR3 length: 13 residues.

This clonotype occurred a few times. The rearrangement uses TRBV7-2 and TRBJ2-6; no clear D gene. V was clipped by 3 bases and J by 4 bases, with 7 bases between them. Germline CDR1 is SGHTA and CDR2 is FQGNSA. The CDR3 is made up of 14 amino acids. The chain's CDR3 is CASSFGVGANVLTF. CDR3 in DNA: TGTGCCAGCAGCTTTGGGGTCGGGGCCAACGTCCTGACTTTC.

This clonotype was counted a few times. This chain joins TRBV18 and TRBJ1-6; 7 bases line up with TRBD1. V was clipped by 3 bases and J by 6 bases; unmatched bases: 5. There are 15 residues in the CDR3. CDR1 is KGHSH, CDR2 LQKENI, per germline. CDR3 residues: CASSPSPGGNSPLHF. As DNA, the CDR3 is TGTGCCAGCTCACCGTCTCCAGGGGGTAATTCACCCCTCCACTTT.

This clonotype showed up just a few times. The chain is built from TRBV18 and TRBJ1-1, with unresolved D. V lost 5 bases, J lost 7 bases, and 11 bases lay in between. This CDR3 has 12 amino acids. The germline CDR1 and CDR2 sequences are KGHSH and LQKENI. The CDR3 DNA follows: TGTGCCAGCTCAGCGAGAGGGAATGAAGCTTTCTTT. It encodes CASSARGNEAFF.

This clonotype was recorded many times. The junction differs from germline at one of its ends, possibly a read error. This rearrangement joins TRBV5-1 to TRBJ2-7, with a possible D match to TRBD1 (6 bases). Germline V CDR1 and CDR2: SGHRS, YFSETQ. The CDR3 has 12 amino acids. CDR3 bases: TGTGCCAGCAGCAAGGACAGCTACGAGCAGTACTTC. Amino acids: CASSKDSYEQYF.

This clonotype was observed a few times. The chain carries TRBV4-1 and TRBJ1-1, with D possibly being TRBD1 (6 bases). Germline-derived CDR1 and CDR2 are MGHRA and YSYEKL. V was clipped by 0 bases and J by 5 bases, with 13 bases between them. This CDR3 is built from 15 residues. CDR3 in amino acids: CASSQEPGGGTEAFF. Written as DNA, the CDR3 is TGCGCCAGCAGCCAAGAGCCCGGGGGCGGAACTGAAGCTTTCTTT.

CDR3 amino acids: CATKREGTDTQYF. DNA of the CDR3: TGTGCCACCAAGCGGGAGGGCACAGATACGCAGTATTTT. The chain has TRBV4-2 and TRBJ2-3; 9 bases are a match to TRBD2. J gave up 1 base and V 10 bases, and 3 bases lay outside the gene matches. Germline loops: CDR1 LGHNA, CDR2 YNFKEQ. The CDR3 contains 13 residues.

This clonotype has only a few counts. V and J are TRBV20-1 and TRBJ2-1, with TRBD2 matching 7 bases. The CDR3 has 15 amino acids. J was trimmed by 5 bases and V by 6 bases; bases with no gene match: 13. The germline V gene has CDR1 DFQATT and CDR2 SNEGSKA (reference sequence). Written as DNA, the CDR3 is TGCAGTGCCGCCCCGGGGCGGGGGAGCCACAATGAGCAGTTCTTC. It is translated as CSAAPGRGSHNEQFF.

This clonotype was recorded a few times. This chain uses TRBV7-9 with TRBJ1-1; TRBD1 matches 12 bases. The CDR3 sequence is 13 residues long. CDR1 SEHNR and CDR2 FQNEAQ come from the germline V gene (reference sequence). Trimming cost V 5 bases and J 11 bases; bases outside gene matches: 6. CDR3 in amino acids: CASSRGQGANAFF. In DNA form, the CDR3 reads TGTGCCAGCAGCCGGGGACAGGGGGCGAACGCTTTCTTT.

This clonotype turned up a few times. The chain has TRBV18 and TRBJ1-2; 10 positions agree with TRBD1. The V gene's germline CDR1 is KGHSH and CDR2 LQKENI. This CDR3 is 18 amino acids long. V lost 2 bases and J lost 0; bases outside the gene matches: 9. The CDR3 protein is CASSPILGQGTTNYGYTF. DNA for the CDR3: TGTGCCAGCTCACCAATTTTGGGACAGGGGACCACTAACTATGGCTACACCTTC.

Many counts were recorded for this clonotype. V usage is TRBV10-3 and J usage is TRBJ1-6; D unclear. The CDR3 spans 16 residues. Trimming cost V 2 bases and J 0 bases, with 8 bases left between them. Germline CDR1 is ENHRY and CDR2 is SYGVKD. The CDR3 region is CAISEGRSSYNSPLHF. CDR3 DNA: TGTGCCATCAGTGAGGGGAGGAGCTCCTATAATTCACCCCTCCACTTT.

This chain connects TRBV11-2 to TRBJ2-1, with 13 bases aligning to TRBD2. Germline V gene sequence: CDR1 SGHAT, CDR2 FQNNGV. V shed 5 bases and J 9 bases; nucleotides not matched to a gene: 10. The CDR3 runs 16 residues. CDR3 nucleotide sequence: TGTGCCAGCAGCGTTAGACTAGCGGGAGGTCGTCCTGAGCAGTTCTTC. This codes for CASSVRLAGGRPEQFF.

The rearrangement uses TRBV7-9 and TRBJ2-5; 9 bases line up with TRBD1. Looked up from germline, CDR1 is SEHNR and CDR2 is FQNEAQ (reference sequence). The CDR3 is made up of 15 amino acids. V dropped 3 bases and J dropped 3; count of bases not matched to a gene: 5. In DNA, the CDR3 is TGTGCCAGCAGCTTGGGGACAGGGTTCGAAGAGACCCAGTACTTC. It codes for CASSLGTGFEETQYF.

The chain employs TRBV19 and TRBJ2-1, with TRBD2 matching 7 bases. The germline V gene has CDR1 LNHDA and CDR2 SQIVND (reference sequence). The J segment lost 5 bases and the V segment lost 2 bases, leaving 6 bases of the junction unmatched. This CDR3 is built from 15 residues. The CDR3 loop reads CASSILRDYHNEQFF. CDR3 nucleotides: TGTGCCAGTAGTATATTGCGGGACTACCACAATGAGCAGTTCTTC.

This clonotype showed up just a few times. The chain employs TRBV11-3 and TRBJ2-3, with D unresolved. Trimming took off 5 bases at V and 1 base at J, with 13 bases between the two ends. Germline values: CDR1 SGHNT, CDR2 YENEEA. The CDR3 totals 15 residues. CDR3 loop: CASSPASRRTDTQYF. The CDR3 nucleotides read TGTGCCAGCAGCCCGGCGAGCAGGCGCACAGATACGCAGTATTTT.